This T cell receptor beta chain was recovered during a study of blood T cells in healthy people across ages. This clonotype appeared a single time. Its cognate antigen is unknown. The CDR3 contains 12 residues. Germline V gene lookup returns CDR1 SQVTM and CDR2 ANQGSEA. V dropped 7 bases and J dropped 7 bases, with 16 bases sitting between them. For the second PCR, which ran for about 6 to 12 cycles, a sample-barcoded 5' primer and a J-beta primer mix were used. Sequencing yielded, for each sample, at least 3 million paired-end reads carrying CDR3. TCRdb reprocessed the 5' RACE reads with MiXCR, giving one entry per CDR3 protein. The top ten hold 15% to 18% of the sample, which has around 670,000 distinct CDR3 sequences, about 30% seen once. General study points: Without sorted subsets, naive and antigen-experienced compartments could not be conclusively compared. Estimates of diversity drawn from one million T cells were considered underestimates.

Each donor was a healthy Caucasian individual from Russia, aged about 6 to 100. The specimen sequenced was blood. This chain uses TRBV29-1 with TRBJ2-5; D is perhaps TRBD1 (6 bases). The source is a woman of 80 years or more in good health. This CDR3 is CSAAGDLVTQYF. The CDR3 DNA sequence: TGCAGCGCAGCAGGGGATTTGGTGACCCAGTACTTC.